These T cell receptor beta chains were read from a single sample in a study of blood T cell repertoires in COVID-19. The method was immunoSEQ multiplex PCR; TCRdb's version includes in-frame clones alone and lacks a portion of them. Of approximately 40,000 clones in the sample, about 85% were seen once. Sample: peripheral blood. The source is a man in his fifties or sixties in a cohort sampled during active COVID-19. CDR3s include the opening cysteine and the closing phenylalanine or tryptophan. The D gene is left open where the match is weak. Clone size is not always given. Where it is, it says once, few, many or a class for expanded clones.

d_call	v_call	j_call	clone_size	cdr3_nt	cdr3_aa
-	TRBV19	TRBJ1-1	-	TGTGCCAGTAGTACCTACCCGAACACTGAAGCTTTCTTT	CASSTYPNTEAFF
TRBD1	TRBV9	TRBJ2-5	-	TGTGCCAGCAGCGTCCTAACAGGGGGGGAGACCCAGTACTTC	CASSVLTGGETQYF
TRBD2	TRBV10-3	TRBJ2-3	-	TGTGCCATCAGTGAGAGTTGGGCGGGGGGAAACACAGATACGCAGTATTTT	CAISESWAGGNTDTQYF
-	TRBV18	TRBJ1-2	-	TGTGCCAGCTCACCAATAGCCATCTCTGGCTACACCTTC	CASSPIAISGYTF
-	TRBV21-1	TRBJ1-5	few	TGTGCCAGCAGCAAAGCCGACCTCAGGGAATACAAAAGGGGGCTTCAATCAGCCCAGCATTTT	CASSKADLREYKRGLQSAQHF
-	TRBV5-4	TRBJ1-1	-	TGTGCCAGCAGCTCGCCCGGAACGGCGCGGACTGAAGCTTTCTTT	CASSSPGTARTEAFF
-	TRBV19	TRBJ2-3	-	TGTGCCAGTAGTCTTCGGTGGGGCGAAGACGAGTTTCATACGCAGTATTTT	CASSLRWGEDEFHTQYF
-	TRBV6-1	TRBJ1-3	-	TGTGCCAGCAGTGAATCGTACGGCGGCTCTGGAAACACCATATATTTT	CASSESYGGSGNTIYF
TRBD1	TRBV7-3	TRBJ2-2	-	TGTGCCAGCAGCTTCGACAGGGCATCCGGGGAGCTGTTTTTT	CASSFDRASGELFF
-	TRBV21-1	TRBJ2-7	once	TGTGCCAGCAAATGGGCGGACAGGGACTACGAGCAGTACTTC	CASKWADRDYEQYF
TRBD1	TRBV9	TRBJ1-1	-	TGTGCCAGCAGCGACGCCCAGGGGGCTGCCACCCAAGCTTTCTTT	CASSDAQGAATQAFF
TRBD1	TRBV19	TRBJ1-5	-	TGTGCCAGTAGCCCGGACAGGGGATGGAACAATCAGCCCCAGCATTTT	CASSPDRGWNNQPQHF
TRBD2	TRBV11-2	TRBJ2-5	-	TGTGCCAGCAGCACTCCAGGGTGGACTAGCCTCCAAGAGACCCAGTACTTC	CASSTPGWTSLQETQYF
TRBD1	TRBV13	TRBJ2-7	-	TGTGCCAGCAGCATTACCACTGGGACAGGGGATTACGAGCAGTACTTC	CASSITTGTGDYEQYF
TRBD2	TRBV2	TRBJ2-4	-	TGTGCCAGCTTACTTCCCCCTCCAGGACTAGCGGGAGTGGTTCAGTACTTC	CASLLPPPGLAGVVQYF
TRBD1	TRBV19	TRBJ1-5	-	TGTGCCAGTAGTGAGGACAGGGAGGTACAGCCCCAGCATTTT	CASSEDREVQPQHF
-	TRBV15	TRBJ2-1	-	TGTGCCACCAGCAGAGTTATCGGGACATACAATGAGCAGTTCTTC	CATSRVIGTYNEQFF
-	TRBV6-5	TRBJ1-1	-	TGTGCCAGCAGTTACGGTAGAAACACTGAAGCTTTCTTT	CASSYGRNTEAFF
-	TRBV18	TRBJ1-2	-	TGTGCCAGCTCCCAGGGGCAGTACTATGGCTACACCTTC	CASSQGQYYGYTF
TRBD1	TRBV7-8	TRBJ2-1	-	TGTGCCAGCAGCTTAGAGACAGGGGGCAATGAGCAGTTCTTC	CASSLETGGNEQFF
TRBD2	TRBV9	TRBJ2-1	-	TGTGCCAGCAGCCCACGGGGGGTAGCGGGAGCGGGGCGCTCCTACAATGAGCAGTTCTTC	CASSPRGVAGAGRSYNEQFF
-	TRBV7-3	TRBJ2-4	-	TGTGCCAGCAGCTTAAATGGGGGGTCCAAAAACATTCAGTACTTC	CASSLNGGSKNIQYF
TRBD2	TRBV5-1	TRBJ2-5	-	TGCGCCAGCTCCTGGGCGGGAGAAGAGACCCAGTACTTC	CASSWAGEETQYF
TRBD2	TRBV5-1	TRBJ2-2	once	TGCGCCAGCAGCCCACGGGAGGGAATTGTGGCGAACACCGGGGAGCTGTTTTTT	CASSPREGIVANTGELFF
-	TRBV7-7	TRBJ2-2	once	TGTGCTAGCAGCTTAGGTGCGGGCCACACCGGGGAGCTGTTTTTT	CASSLGAGHTGELFF
-	TRBV30	TRBJ2-7	few	TGTGCCTGGGCTTCCGGGACTGACAGCTCCTACGAGCAGTACTTC	CAWASGTDSSYEQYF
TRBD1	TRBV6-5	TRBJ1-3	once	TGTGCCAGCAGGACAGGGGCCTCTGGAAACACCATATATTTT	CASRTGASGNTIYF
-	TRBV7-2	TRBJ2-4	-	TGTGCCAGCAGCTTATCTCCAGGACAGTTGAAAAACATTCAGTACTTC	CASSLSPGQLKNIQYF
TRBD1	TRBV6-5	TRBJ1-6	-	TGTGCCAGCAGTTACTCGAGGGGGCCAAATTCACCCCTCCACTTT	CASSYSRGPNSPLHF
-	TRBV5-6	TRBJ1-2	-	TGTGCCAGCAGCTTTCCGGGCCTAAGGAGGGGTGGCTACACCTTC	CASSFPGLRRGGYTF
TRBD2	TRBV9	TRBJ2-3	-	TGTGCCAGCAGCGTAGAGGGCGGGGGGGGCACAGATACGCAGTATTTT	CASSVEGGGGTDTQYF
TRBD1	TRBV6-5	TRBJ1-4	-	TGTGCCAGCAACAGGGGAGTCGAAAAACTGTTTTTT	CASNRGVEKLFF
TRBD1	TRBV19	TRBJ1-2	-	TGTGCCAGTAAACTAGGGGGCGACGGCTACACCTTC	CASKLGGDGYTF
-	TRBV6-4	TRBJ1-1	-	TGTGCCAGCAGATTGACAGGTAGCAGCACTGAAGCTTTCTTT	CASRLTGSSTEAFF
TRBD1	TRBV2	TRBJ1-2	-	TGTGCCAGAGGGTACAGGGGCTTTGGCTACACCTTC	CARGYRGFGYTF
-	TRBV14	TRBJ2-7	once	TGTGCCAGCAGCCAAGGGGGCCCCAACGAGCAGTACTTC	CASSQGGPNEQYF
-	TRBV21-1	TRBJ1-1	-	TGTGCCACCCCAGGGGAGAACACTGAAGCTTTCTTT	CATPGENTEAFF
-	TRBV10-3	TRBJ2-5	-	TGTGCCATCAGTGAGGCCGGGGGACGGGAGACCCAGTACTTC	CAISEAGGRETQYF
TRBD1	TRBV11-2	TRBJ1-2	-	TGTGCCAGCAGCGAGGTCAGCAGGCAGGGGGCCGGTGGCTACACCTTC	CASSEVSRQGAGGYTF
TRBD2	TRBV7-9	TRBJ2-2	-	TGTGCCAGCAGTGGGGTGACTAGCGGGGGGCTGGCGAACACCGGGGAGCTGTTTTTT	CASSGVTSGGLANTGELFF
TRBD1	TRBV19	TRBJ2-2	-	TGTGCCAGTGCGGACAGGGTAGGAAGTGCGAACACCGGGGAGCTGTTTTTT	CASADRVGSANTGELFF
-	TRBV12-3/TRBV12-4	TRBJ2-1	once	TGTGCCAGCAGTCCCTCTAATGAGCAGTTCTTC	CASSPSNEQFF
-	TRBV24-1	TRBJ2-1	-	TGTGCCACCAGTGATAGGTCTAGCTCCTACAATGAGCAGTTCTTC	CATSDRSSSYNEQFF